These 14 T cell receptor beta chains were sequenced from one sample in a study of T cell changes during pregnancy in multiple sclerosis. TCRdb keeps only in-frame clones here, not all; method: immunoSEQ multiplex PCR. The table has about 85,000 clones, approximately 91% seen once. Sequenced material: peripheral blood, taken in the first trimester of pregnancy. These receptors were collected from a female donor with multiple sclerosis, enrolled in a pregnancy study.

The rearrangement uses TRBV9 and TRBJ2-7; 10 positions match TRBD2. Looked up from germline, CDR1 is SGDLS and CDR2 is YYNGEE. The CDR3 length is 15 residues. V shed 2 bases and J 2 bases; nucleotides not matched to a gene: 4. CDR3 nucleotides: TGTGCCAGCAGCGTGGATAGCGGGAGGACCTACGAGCAGTACTTC. Encoded protein: CASSVDSGRTYEQYF. Combining the CDR3 with reference TRBV9 and TRBJ2-7 gives the whole variable domain DSGVTQTPKHLITATGQRVTLRCSPRSGDLSVYWYQQSLDQGLQFLIQYYNGEERAKGNILERFSAQQFPDLHSELNLSSLELGDSALYFCASSVDSGRTYEQYFGPGTRLTVT.

CDR3 loop: CASSLAASGDAGELFF. The CDR3 DNA reads as TGTGCCAGCAGCTTAGCGGCTAGCGGGGATGCCGGGGAGCTGTTTTTT. The genes are TRBV7-8 and TRBJ2-2; 9 bases match TRBD2. CDR1 and CDR2 from the germline V gene are SGHVS and FQNEAQ. The ends lost 0 bases at V and 6 bases at J; junction bases unmatched: 5. The CDR3 runs 16 residues.

The gene calls are TRBV9 and TRBJ2-1; 8 nucleotides match TRBD2. CDR1 is SGDLS and CDR2 is YYNGEE in the germline V gene. V shed 0 bases, J shed 7 bases, and the junction held 12 bases outside the gene matches. The CDR3 has 17 residues. The CDR3 loop is CASSVAKVSGSVNEQFF. Written as DNA, the CDR3 is TGTGCCAGCAGCGTAGCGAAAGTGAGCGGGAGTGTGAATGAGCAGTTCTTC.

The DNA for the CDR3 is TGTGCCAGCAGGACAGGAACCACTGAAGCTTTCTTT. Its protein product is CASRTGTTEAFF. The rearrangement joins TRBV11-2 to TRBJ1-1, with D possibly being TRBD1 (6 bases). The V end lost 6 bases, the J end lost 4 bases, and 9 bases lay between the germline ends. Per the germline V gene, CDR1 is SGHAT and CDR2 is FQNNGV. This CDR3 is built from 12 residues.

This clone has only one observation. The chain couples TRBV28 to TRBJ1-1; D unclear. Germline V gives CDR1 MDHEN, CDR2 SYDVKM. Trimming took off 5 bases at V and 1 base at J, with 11 bases between the two ends. The CDR3 length is 14 residues. The DNA for the CDR3 is TGTGCCAGCAGTGAGGGTTCGGCGAACACTGAAGCTTTCTTT. This encodes CASSEGSANTEAFF.

There are many counts of this clone. This rearrangement joins TRBV4-3 to TRBJ1-1; D possibly corresponds to TRBD1 (5 bases). The CDR3 totals 16 residues. Deletions cut 0 bases from V and 1 base from J, with 12 bases between. The germline gives CDR1 LGHNA, CDR2 YSLEER. Here the CDR3 DNA reads TGCGCCAGCAGCCAAGAGGCAGGGCCTTCGAACACTGAAGCTTTCTTT. It yields the protein CASSQEAGPSNTEAFF.

The gene calls are TRBV5-1 and TRBJ2-2, with 11 positions matching TRBD2. The CDR3 runs 16 residues. Trimming at V came to 1 base and at J to 2 bases, leaving 1 base not matched to a gene. The V gene's germline CDR1 is SGHRS and CDR2 YFSETQ. CDR3 bases: TGCGCCAGCAGCTTGACTAGCGGGGGTAACACCGGGGAGCTGTTTTTT. Amino acids: CASSLTSGGNTGELFF.

The V and J genes are TRBV6-5 and TRBJ2-1, with 9 bases fitting TRBD2. V shed 6 bases and J 8 bases; nucleotides not matched to a gene: 8. This CDR3 comprises 14 residues. CDR1 is MNHEY, CDR2 SVGAGI, per germline. In nucleotides, the CDR3 is TGTGCCAGCAGCCGAACCACTAGCGGGTATGAGCAGTTCTTC. Its protein is CASSRTTSGYEQFF.

This chain links TRBV6-5 with TRBJ2-7; 10 bases line up with TRBD1. The CDR3 contains 14 residues. The V and J ends lost 3 bases and 9 bases, in that order; junction bases with no gene match: 8. Germline CDR1 is MNHEY and CDR2 is SVGAGI. This chain's CDR3 is CASSYLPGQGSQYF. Here the CDR3 DNA reads TGTGCCAGCAGTTATTTACCGGGACAGGGGTCGCAGTACTTC.

The chain has TRBV6-5 and TRBJ1-1, with a weak D call TRBD1 (5 bases). The length of the CDR3 is 16 residues. CDR1 MNHEY and CDR2 SVGAGI come from the germline V gene. Deletions cut 2 bases from V and 0 bases from J, with 13 bases between. The CDR3 loop is CASSYAGNLMNTEAFF. CDR3 bases: TGTGCCAGCAGTTACGCAGGGAACCTAATGAACACTGAAGCTTTCTTT.

The table lists this clone with a few counts. CDR3 in DNA: TGTGCCAGCAGTTTACTGGCGGGAGGGCCGGGGGAGCAGTACTTC. Amino acid sequence: CASSLLAGGPGEQYF. This chain connects TRBV28 to TRBJ2-7; TRBD2 matches 9 bases. J lost 7 bases, V lost 2 bases, and 9 bases had no gene match. The CDR3 contains 15 residues. The V gene's germline CDR1 is MDHEN and CDR2 SYDVKM.

V is TRBV28 and J is TRBJ2-2; no reliable D call. V was pared by 6 bases and J by 0 bases, with 8 bases between. This CDR3 spans 14 amino acids. Germline V CDR1 and CDR2: MDHEN, SYDVKM. The CDR3 here is CASSSDTNTGELFF. The CDR3 DNA reads as TGTGCCAGCAGCTCTGACACGAACACCGGGGAGCTGTTTTTT.

V usage is TRBV5-1 and J usage is TRBJ2-3, with no clear D. CDR3 length: 13 residues. CDR1 is SGHRS, CDR2 YFSETQ, per germline. V lost 1 base and J 2 bases, leaving 5 bases between the germline ends. The CDR3 loop reads CASSLPNTDTQYF. The CDR3 region has the DNA TGCGCCAGCAGCTTGCCAAACACAGATACGCAGTATTTT.

This chain connects TRBV30 to TRBJ2-1; tentative D call: TRBD1 (8 bases). CDR1 is GTSNPN and CDR2 is SVGIG in the germline V gene (reference sequence). Trimming removed 4 bases at V and 5 bases at J, with 12 bases between. The CDR3 length is 13 residues. DNA for the CDR3: TGTGCCTGGAACAGGGGGACTAACAATGAGCAGTTCTTC. Translated, it gives CAWNRGTNNEQFF.